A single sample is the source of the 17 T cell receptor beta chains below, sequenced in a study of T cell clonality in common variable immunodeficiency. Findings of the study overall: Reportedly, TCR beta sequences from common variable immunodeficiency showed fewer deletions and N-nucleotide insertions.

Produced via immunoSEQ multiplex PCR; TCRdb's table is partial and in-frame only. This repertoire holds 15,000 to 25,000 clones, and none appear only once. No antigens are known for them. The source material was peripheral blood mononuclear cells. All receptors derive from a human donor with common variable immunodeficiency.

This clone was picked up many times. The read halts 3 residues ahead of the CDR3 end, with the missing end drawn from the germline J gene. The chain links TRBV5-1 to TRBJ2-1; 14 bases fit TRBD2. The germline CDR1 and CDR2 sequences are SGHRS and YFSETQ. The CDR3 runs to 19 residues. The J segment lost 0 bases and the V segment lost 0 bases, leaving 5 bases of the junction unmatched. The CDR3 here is CASSLVGGTSGGSYNEQFF. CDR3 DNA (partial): TGCGCCAGCAGCTTGGTGGGGGGGACTAGCGGGGGCTCCTACAATGAG. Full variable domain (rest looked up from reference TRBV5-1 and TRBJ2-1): KAGVTQTPRYLIKTRGQQVTLSCSPISGHRSVSWYQQTPGQGLQFLFEYFSETQRNKGNFPGRFSGRQFSNSRSEMNVSTLELGDSALYLCASSLVGGTSGGSYNEQFFGPGTRLTVL.

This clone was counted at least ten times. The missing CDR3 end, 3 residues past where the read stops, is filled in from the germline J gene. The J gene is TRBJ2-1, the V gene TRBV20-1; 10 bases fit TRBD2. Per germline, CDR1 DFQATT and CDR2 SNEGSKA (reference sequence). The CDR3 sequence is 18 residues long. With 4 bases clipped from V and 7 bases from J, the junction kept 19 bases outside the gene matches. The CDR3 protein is CSAKRRTKREGPGNEQFF. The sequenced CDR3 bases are TGCAGTGCTAAAAGGAGGACGAAGCGGGAGGGCCCGGGGAATGAG.

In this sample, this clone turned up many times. CDR3 DNA (partial): TGTGCCAGCAGCTTAGCGCTCACAACGGGCTACGAG. Amino acids: CASSLALTTGYE. The whole CDR3 region reads CASSLALTTGYEQYF. The rearrangement joins TRBV7-9 to TRBJ2-7; no definite D call. The read terminates 3 residues ahead of where the CDR3 ends, so the germline J gene completes it. Germline CDR1 reads SEHNR; CDR2 reads FQNEAQ (reference sequence). The CDR3 totals 15 residues. Trimming pared 0 bases from V and 3 bases from J, leaving 12 bases between.

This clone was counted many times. CDR3 bases read: TGTGCCTGGAGTACCGGGACAGTGAACACCGGGGAG. The encoded protein is CAWSTGTVNTGE. Given in full, the CDR3 is CAWSTGTVNTGELFF. V is TRBV30 and J is TRBJ2-2, with 7 bases lining up with TRBD1. The CDR3 goes on 3 residues after the read ends, and that part is filled in from the germline J gene. CDR1 is GTSNPN, CDR2 SVGIG, per germline (reference sequence). The CDR3 is made up of 15 amino acids. J lost 1 base, V lost 2 bases, and 4 bases had no gene match.

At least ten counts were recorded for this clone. CDR3 loop: CASSDVSTGELFF. The DNA read from the CDR3 is TGTGCCAGCAGTGACGTCAGCACCGGGGAG. The chain links TRBV6-1 to TRBJ2-2; D not certain. The read ends 3 residues early relative to the CDR3; the germline J gene fills the gap. Per the germline V gene, CDR1 is MNHNS and CDR2 is SASEGT. Trimming pared 3 bases from V and 4 bases from J, leaving 6 bases between. The CDR3 covers 13 residues.

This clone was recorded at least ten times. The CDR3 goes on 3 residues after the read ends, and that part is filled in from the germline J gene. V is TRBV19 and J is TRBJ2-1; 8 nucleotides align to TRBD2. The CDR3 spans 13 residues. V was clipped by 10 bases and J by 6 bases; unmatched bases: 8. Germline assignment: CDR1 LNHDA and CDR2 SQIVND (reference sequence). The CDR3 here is CATRVAGGNEQFF. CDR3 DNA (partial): TGTGCCACTCGAGTGGCGGGAGGCAATGAG.

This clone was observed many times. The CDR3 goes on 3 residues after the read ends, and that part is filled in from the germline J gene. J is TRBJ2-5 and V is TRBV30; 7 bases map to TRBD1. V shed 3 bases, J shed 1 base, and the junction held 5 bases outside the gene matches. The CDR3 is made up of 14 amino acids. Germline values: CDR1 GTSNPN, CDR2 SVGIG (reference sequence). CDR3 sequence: CAWSEGGPQETQYF. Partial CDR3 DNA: TGTGCCTGGAGCGAAGGGGGCCCCCAAGAGACC.

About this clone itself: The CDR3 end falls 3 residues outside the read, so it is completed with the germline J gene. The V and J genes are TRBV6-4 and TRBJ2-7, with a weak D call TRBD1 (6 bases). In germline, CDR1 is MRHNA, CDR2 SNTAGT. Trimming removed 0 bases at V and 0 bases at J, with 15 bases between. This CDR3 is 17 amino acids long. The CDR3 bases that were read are TGTGCCAGCAGTGACTCCATGCTCCGGGACAACTCCTACGAG. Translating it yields CASSDSMLRDNSYE. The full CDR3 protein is CASSDSMLRDNSYEQYF.

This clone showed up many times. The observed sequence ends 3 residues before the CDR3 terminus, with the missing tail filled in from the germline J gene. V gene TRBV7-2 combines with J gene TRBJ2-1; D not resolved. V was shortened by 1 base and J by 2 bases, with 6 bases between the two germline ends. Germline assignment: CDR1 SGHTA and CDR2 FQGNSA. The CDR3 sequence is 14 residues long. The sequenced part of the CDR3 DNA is TGTGCCAGCAGCTTAGTCCCCACCTACAATGAG. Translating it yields CASSLVPTYNE. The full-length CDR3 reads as CASSLVPTYNEQFF. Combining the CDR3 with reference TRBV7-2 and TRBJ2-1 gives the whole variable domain GAGVSQSPSNKVTEKGKDVELRCDPISGHTALYWYRQSLGQGLEFLIYFQGNSAPDKSGLPSDRFSAERTGGSVSTLTIQRTQQEDSAVYLCASSLVPTYNEQFFGPGTRLTVL.

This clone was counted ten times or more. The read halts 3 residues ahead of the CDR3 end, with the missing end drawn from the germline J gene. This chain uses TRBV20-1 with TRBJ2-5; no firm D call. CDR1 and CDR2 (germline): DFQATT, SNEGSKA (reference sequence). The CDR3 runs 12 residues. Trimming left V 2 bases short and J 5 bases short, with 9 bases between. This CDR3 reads CSARSTRETQYF. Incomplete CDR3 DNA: TGCAGTGCTAGATCAACTCGGGAGACC.

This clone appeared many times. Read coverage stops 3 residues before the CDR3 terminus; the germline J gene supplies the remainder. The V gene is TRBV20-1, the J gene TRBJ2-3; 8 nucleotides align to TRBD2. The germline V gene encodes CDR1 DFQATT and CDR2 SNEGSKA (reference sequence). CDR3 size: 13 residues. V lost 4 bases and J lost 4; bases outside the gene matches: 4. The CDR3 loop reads CSAKAGVADTQYF. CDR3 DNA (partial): TGCAGTGCTAAAGCGGGAGTGGCAGATACG.

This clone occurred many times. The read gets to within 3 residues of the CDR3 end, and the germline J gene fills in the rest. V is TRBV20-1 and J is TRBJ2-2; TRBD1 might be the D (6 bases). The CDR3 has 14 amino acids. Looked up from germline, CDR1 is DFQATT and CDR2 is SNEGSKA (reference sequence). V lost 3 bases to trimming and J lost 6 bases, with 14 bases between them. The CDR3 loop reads CSARRARGSGELFF. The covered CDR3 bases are TGCAGTGCTAGGAGGGCGAGGGGGTCCGGGGAG.

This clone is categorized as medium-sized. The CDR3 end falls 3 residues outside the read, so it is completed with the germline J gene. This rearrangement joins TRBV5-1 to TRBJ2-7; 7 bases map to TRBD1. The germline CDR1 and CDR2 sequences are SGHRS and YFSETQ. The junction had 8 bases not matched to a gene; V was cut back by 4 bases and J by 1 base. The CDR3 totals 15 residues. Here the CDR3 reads CASSTGTVQSYEQYF. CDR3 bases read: TGCGCCAGCAGCACCGGGACAGTCCAATCCTACGAG.

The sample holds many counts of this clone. The DNA read from the CDR3 is TGCAGTGCTAGCCCAACTAGCGGGCTTTCCTACGAG. Translated, it gives CSASPTSGLSYE. The CDR3 as a whole reads CSASPTSGLSYEQYF. The rearrangement joins TRBV20-1 to TRBJ2-7, with 9 bases aligning to TRBD2. The read finishes 3 residues shy of the CDR3 end, and the germline J gene is used to complete it. Per germline, CDR1 DFQATT and CDR2 SNEGSKA (reference sequence). V lost 3 bases to trimming and J lost 1 base; unmatched junction nucleotides: 7. This CDR3 spans 15 amino acids.

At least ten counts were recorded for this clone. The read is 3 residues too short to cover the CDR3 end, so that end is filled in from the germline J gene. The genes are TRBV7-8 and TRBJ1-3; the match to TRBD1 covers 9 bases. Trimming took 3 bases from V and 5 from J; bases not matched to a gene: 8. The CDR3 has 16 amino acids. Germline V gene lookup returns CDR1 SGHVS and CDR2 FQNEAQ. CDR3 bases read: TGTGCCAGCAGCTTGGGTAGGGGACAGGGACGAAACACC. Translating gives CASSLGRGQGRNT. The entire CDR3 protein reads CASSLGRGQGRNTIYF.

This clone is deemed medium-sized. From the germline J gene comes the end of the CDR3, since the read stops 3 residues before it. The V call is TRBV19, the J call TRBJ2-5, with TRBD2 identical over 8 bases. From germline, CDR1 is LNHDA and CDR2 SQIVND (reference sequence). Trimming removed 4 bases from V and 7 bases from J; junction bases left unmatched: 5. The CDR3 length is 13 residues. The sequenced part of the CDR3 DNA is TGTGCCAGTAGTAGCGGGAGGTCGGGGACC. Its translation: CASSSGRSGT. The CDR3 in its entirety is CASSSGRSGTQYF.

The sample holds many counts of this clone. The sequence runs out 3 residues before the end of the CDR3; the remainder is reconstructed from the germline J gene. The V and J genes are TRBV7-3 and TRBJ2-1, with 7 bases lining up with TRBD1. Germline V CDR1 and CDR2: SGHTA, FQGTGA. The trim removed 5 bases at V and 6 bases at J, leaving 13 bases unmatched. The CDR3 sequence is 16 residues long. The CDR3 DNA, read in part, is TGTGCCAGCAGCCGAGAGGCTCGGACAGGAGCCAATGAG. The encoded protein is CASSREARTGANE. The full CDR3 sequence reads CASSREARTGANEQFF.